A selection of T cell receptor beta chains follows, all from one sample in a study of blood T cell repertoires in COVID-19. Clones were sequenced by immunoSEQ multiplex PCR, and TCRdb holds only the in-frame ones, with some missing. The sample has roughly 150,000 clones, roughly 90% seen once. Input material: peripheral blood. The receptors here all came from a man in his fifties or sixties with active or convalescent COVID-19. Both conserved end residues are part of each CDR3. D genes are given only for firm matches. Size is stated for part of the rows, as once, few or many counts, or as a class when the clone is expanded.

D: -
V: TRBV27
J: TRBJ2-3
size: -
CDR3: CASSLMTVRDTQYF
DNA: TGTGCCAGCAGTTTAATGACAGTGAGAGATACGCAGTATTTT

D: TRBD1
V: TRBV5-1
J: TRBJ1-6
size: once
CDR3: CASSLLGTGAYGSPLHF
DNA: TGCGCCAGCAGCTTGTTGGGAACAGGGGCGTATGGGTCACCCCTCCACTTT

D: -
V: TRBV15
J: TRBJ2-5
size: -
CDR3: CATSRDRGKETQYF
DNA: TGTGCCACCAGCAGAGATCGCGGGAAAGAGACCCAGTACTTC

D: -
V: TRBV5-1
J: TRBJ1-1
size: few
CDR3: CASSLVAAGTEAFF
DNA: TGCGCCAGCAGCTTGGTGGCGGCGGGGACTGAAGCTTTCTTT

D: TRBD1
V: TRBV19
J: TRBJ1-6
size: once
CDR3: CASSGDRGNSPLHF
DNA: TGTGCCAGTAGTGGGGACAGGGGGAATTCACCCCTCCACTTT

D: TRBD2
V: TRBV7-2
J: TRBJ2-1
size: -
CDR3: CASSTTSGGSSGQFF
DNA: TGTGCCAGCAGCACGACTAGCGGGGGGTCATCAGGGCAGTTCTTC

D: -
V: TRBV27
J: TRBJ1-3
size: -
CDR3: CASRAAGVRTSIYF
DNA: TGTGCCAGCCGGGCGGCCGGGGTGAGGACTTCCATATATTTT

D: -
V: TRBV28
J: TRBJ1-1
size: hyperexpanded
CDR3: CASSLGRRTEAFF
DNA: TGTGCCAGCAGTTTGGGCCGGAGGACTGAAGCTTTCTTT

D: TRBD1
V: TRBV19
J: TRBJ2-7
size: -
CDR3: CASSIGTGPFEQYF
DNA: TGTGCCAGTAGTATAGGGACAGGGCCCTTCGAGCAGTACTTC

D: TRBD1
V: TRBV18
J: TRBJ1-5
size: -
CDR3: CASSPTGNSNQPQHF
DNA: TGTGCCAGCTCGCCGACAGGGAATAGCAATCAGCCCCAGCATTTT

D: TRBD2
V: TRBV5-4
J: TRBJ2-7
size: -
CDR3: CASSLPGLASGEQYF
DNA: TGTGCCAGCAGCCTACCGGGACTAGCGAGTGGGGAGCAGTACTTC

D: -
V: TRBV11-2
J: TRBJ2-7
size: -
CDR3: CASSREVTSYEQYF
DNA: TGTGCCAGCAGCCGAGAGGTTACCTCCTACGAGCAGTACTTC

D: -
V: TRBV5-1
J: TRBJ1-5
size: -
CDR3: CASRPDSTSLPQHF
DNA: TGCGCCAGCAGACCCGACAGTACCTCTTTGCCCCAGCATTTT

D: -
V: TRBV5-1
J: TRBJ2-5
size: -
CDR3: CASSSGGSQQETQYF
DNA: TGCGCCAGCAGCTCCGGTGGGAGTCAACAAGAGACCCAGTACTTC

D: -
V: TRBV18
J: TRBJ1-3
size: -
CDR3: CASSEDPRAGNTIYF
DNA: TGTGCCAGCTCAGAGGATCCGAGGGCTGGAAACACCATATATTTT

D: TRBD2
V: TRBV5-5
J: TRBJ2-7
size: once
CDR3: CASSPGLDKGYEQYF
DNA: TGTGCCAGCAGCCCAGGACTAGATAAGGGCTACGAGCAGTACTTC

D: TRBD1
V: TRBV6-5
J: TRBJ2-7
size: once
CDR3: CASVRDRVSYEQYF
DNA: TGTGCCAGTGTCCGGGACAGGGTTTCCTACGAGCAGTACTTC

D: -
V: TRBV2
J: TRBJ1-3
size: -
CDR3: CASSEQAASGNTIYF
DNA: TGTGCCAGCAGTGAACAGGCAGCCTCTGGAAACACCATATATTTT

D: -
V: TRBV21-1
J: TRBJ2-1
size: -
CDR3: CASSNLAYNEQFF
DNA: TGTGCCAGCAGCAACCTCGCCTACAATGAGCAGTTCTTC

D: TRBD2
V: TRBV5-1
J: TRBJ2-7
size: -
CDR3: CASSLVSGAGGPHEQYF
DNA: TGCGCCAGCAGCTTGGTTTCCGGAGCGGGAGGGCCCCACGAGCAGTACTTC

D: TRBD2
V: TRBV3-1/TRBV3-2
J: TRBJ2-5
size: -
CDR3: CASSQGVAGGLETQYF
DNA: TGTGCCAGCAGCCAAGGGGTCGCGGGGGGCCTTGAGACCCAGTACTTC

D: -
V: TRBV7-9
J: TRBJ1-1
size: -
CDR3: CASSPQGNTEAFF
DNA: TGTGCCAGCAGCCCACAGGGGAACACTGAAGCTTTCTTT

D: -
V: TRBV3-1/TRBV3-2
J: TRBJ1-1
size: -
CDR3: CASSQRGSGTEAFF
DNA: TGTGCCAGCAGCCAAAGGGGGAGTGGCACTGAAGCTTTCTTT

D: -
V: TRBV5-1
J: TRBJ1-4
size: -
CDR3: CASSLDGGGNEKLFF
DNA: TGCGCCAGCAGCTTGGATGGGGGCGGTAATGAAAAACTGTTTTTT

D: TRBD1
V: TRBV5-1
J: TRBJ2-5
size: -
CDR3: CASSPDRGRETQYF
DNA: TGCGCCAGCAGCCCCGACAGGGGGCGAGAGACCCAGTACTTC

D: -
V: TRBV7-9
J: TRBJ1-3
size: once
CDR3: CASSPRGQSRGNTIYF
DNA: TGTGCCAGCAGCCCCCGGGGTCAATCAAGAGGAAACACCATATATTTT

D: -
V: TRBV10-1
J: TRBJ2-5
size: -
CDR3: CASSAGEIETQYF
DNA: TGCGCCAGCAGTGCTGGAGAAATAGAGACCCAGTACTTC

D: -
V: TRBV6-6
J: TRBJ1-5
size: -
CDR3: CASSYRGSHNQPQHF
DNA: TGTGCCAGCAGTTACAGAGGAAGCCACAATCAGCCCCAGCATTTT

D: TRBD2
V: TRBV19
J: TRBJ2-5
size: -
CDR3: CASSSRLAVGYQETQYF
DNA: TGTGCCAGTAGTTCTCGACTAGCGGTGGGGTACCAAGAGACCCAGTACTTC

D: TRBD2
V: TRBV29-1
J: TRBJ2-1
size: once
CDR3: CSILLLAGADNEQFF
DNA: TGCAGCATCCTGCTCCTAGCGGGAGCTGACAATGAGCAGTTCTTC

D: TRBD1
V: TRBV18
J: TRBJ1-4
size: -
CDR3: CASSPQTGPNEKLFF
DNA: TGTGCCAGCTCACCCCAGACAGGGCCTAATGAAAAACTGTTTTTT

D: TRBD1
V: TRBV5-1
J: TRBJ1-1
size: -
CDR3: CASSLGGTGGGDTEAFF
DNA: TGCGCCAGCAGCTTGGGAGGGACAGGGGGCGGAGACACTGAAGCTTTCTTT

D: TRBD2
V: TRBV27
J: TRBJ2-5
size: -
CDR3: CASSISPGLAGRETQYF
DNA: TGTGCCAGCAGTATATCGCCGGGACTAGCGGGTCGGGAGACCCAGTACTTC

D: TRBD1
V: TRBV3-1/TRBV3-2
J: TRBJ1-3
size: -
CDR3: CASSPRTGGGGNTIYF
DNA: TGTGCCAGCAGCCCCCGGACAGGGGGCGGGGGAAACACCATATATTTT

D: TRBD1
V: TRBV30
J: TRBJ2-1
size: -
CDR3: CAWSEGTGLYNEQFF
DNA: TGTGCCTGGAGTGAGGGGACAGGTCTTTACAATGAGCAGTTCTTC

D: -
V: TRBV3-1/TRBV3-2
J: TRBJ2-7
size: -
CDR3: CASSQRFESSYEQYF
DNA: TGTGCCAGCAGCCAGAGGTTCGAATCTTCCTACGAGCAGTACTTC

D: TRBD1
V: TRBV10-3
J: TRBJ2-5
size: once
CDR3: CAISETGVNQYF
DNA: TGTGCCATCAGTGAGACAGGGGTCAACCAGTACTTC

D: TRBD1
V: TRBV11-1
J: TRBJ2-7
size: -
CDR3: CASSLGQNYEQYF
DNA: TGTGCCAGCAGCCTGGGACAGAACTACGAGCAGTACTTC

D: -
V: TRBV12-3/TRBV12-4
J: TRBJ1-2
size: -
CDR3: CASSLGSKHTF
DNA: TGTGCCAGCAGTTTGGGCAGTAAACACACCTTC

D: TRBD1
V: TRBV18
J: TRBJ1-1
size: few
CDR3: CASSSDRVNTEAFF
DNA: TGTGCCAGCTCCTCGGACAGGGTGAACACTGAAGCTTTCTTT

D: -
V: TRBV12-5
J: TRBJ1-1
size: -
CDR3: CASGLVLAGTNTEAFF
DNA: TGTGCTAGTGGTTTGGTACTGGCAGGAACGAACACTGAAGCTTTCTTT

D: -
V: TRBV5-1
J: TRBJ1-1
size: -
CDR3: CASSFGARGRDTEAFF
DNA: TGCGCCAGCAGCTTTGGCGCCCGGGGTAGGGACACTGAAGCTTTCTTT

D: TRBD1
V: TRBV18
J: TRBJ1-5
size: -
CDR3: CASSPFRDREVLRQPQHF
DNA: TGTGCCAGCTCACCTTTCCGGGACAGGGAAGTTCTAAGGCAGCCCCAGCATTTT

D: TRBD1
V: TRBV20-1
J: TRBJ1-1
size: -
CDR3: CSASKGARGNTEAFF
DNA: TGCAGTGCTAGTAAGGGGGCCAGGGGGAACACTGAAGCTTTCTTT

D: -
V: TRBV6-5
J: TRBJ1-6
size: -
CDR3: CASRRNSPLHF
DNA: TGTGCCAGCAGGAGAAATTCACCCCTCCACTTT

D: TRBD2
V: TRBV7-9
J: TRBJ2-4
size: -
CDR3: CASSWAGTSGRAGLSLAKNIQYF
DNA: TGTGCCAGCAGCTGGGCCGGGACTAGCGGGAGGGCCGGGCTTTCTCTAGCCAAAAACATTCAGTACTTC

D: -
V: TRBV5-8
J: TRBJ2-7
size: -
CDR3: CASSFSGGALYIREQYF
DNA: TGTGCCAGCAGCTTTTCGGGGGGCGCGTTGTATATACGCGAGCAGTACTTC

D: -
V: TRBV7-9
J: TRBJ1-1
size: -
CDR3: CASSRDSFPPLPEAFF
DNA: TGTGCCAGCAGCCGCGACAGCTTTCCGCCACTTCCTGAAGCTTTCTTT

D: TRBD1
V: TRBV6-5
J: TRBJ2-7
size: -
CDR3: CASRDPGQGAYEQYF
DNA: TGTGCCAGCAGGGATCCGGGACAGGGGGCCTACGAGCAGTACTTC

D: TRBD2
V: TRBV7-6
J: TRBJ2-3
size: -
CDR3: CASSSVAGATDTQYF
DNA: TGTGCCAGCAGCTCCGTAGCGGGGGCTACAGATACGCAGTATTTT

D: -
V: TRBV11-1
J: TRBJ2-7
size: -
CDR3: CASSLAGKGGRAYEQYF
DNA: TGTGCCAGCAGCTTAGCTGGGAAGGGGGGGAGAGCCTACGAGCAGTACTTC

D: -
V: TRBV5-1
J: TRBJ2-4
size: -
CDR3: CASSLDGIVAKNIQYF
DNA: TGCGCCAGCAGCTTGGACGGTATAGTAGCCAAAAACATTCAGTACTTC

D: TRBD2
V: TRBV6-4
J: TRBJ2-1
size: -
CDR3: CASSASLAGMADEQFF
DNA: TGTGCCAGCAGCGCATCACTAGCGGGAATGGCGGATGAGCAGTTCTTC